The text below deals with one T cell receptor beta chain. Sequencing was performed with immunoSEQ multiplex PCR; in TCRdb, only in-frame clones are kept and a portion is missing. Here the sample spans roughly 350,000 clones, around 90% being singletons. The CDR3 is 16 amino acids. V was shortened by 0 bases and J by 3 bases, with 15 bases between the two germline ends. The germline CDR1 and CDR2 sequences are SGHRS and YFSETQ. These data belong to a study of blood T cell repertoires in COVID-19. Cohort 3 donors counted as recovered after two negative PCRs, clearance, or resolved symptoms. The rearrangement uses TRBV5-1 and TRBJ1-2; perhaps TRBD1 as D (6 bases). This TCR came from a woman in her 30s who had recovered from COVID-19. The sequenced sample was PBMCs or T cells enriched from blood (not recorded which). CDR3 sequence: CASSLESQGLYYGYTF. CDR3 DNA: TGCGCCAGCAGCTTGGAATCTCAGGGGCTTTACTATGGCTACACCTTC.